This is a list of T cell receptor beta chains from one sample in a study of neoadjuvant anti-PD-1 for oral cavity cancer. The data were produced by immunoSEQ multiplex PCR, yet TCRdb's version contains in-frame clones alone and is incomplete. The table includes about 68,000 clones, approximately 84% detected once. Sequencing was performed on PBMCs, taken after nivolumab (anti-PD-1) treatment. The receptors were gathered from a person aged 35 to 85 with oral cavity squamous cell carcinoma. Both conserved end residues are part of each CDR3. D genes are given only for firm matches. Clone size is shown for a subset of rows, as once, few, many or a class of expanded clone.

NA	TRBV7-6	TRBJ2-5	once	TGTGCCAGCAGCACGAGCCATGGGGAGACCCAGTACTTC	CASSTSHGETQYF
NA	TRBV5-6	TRBJ2-3	NA	TGTGCCAGCAGCTTGGCAGGGGTGGGCACAGATACGCAGTATTTT	CASSLAGVGTDTQYF
NA	TRBV27	TRBJ1-3	NA	TGTGCCAGCAGACCCCTCGGCTCTGGAAACACCATATATTTT	CASRPLGSGNTIYF
TRBD2	TRBV10-3	TRBJ2-5	NA	TGTGCCATCAGTGCCAACCCGGGACTAGCGGGAGGGGCGCAAGAGACCCAGTACTTC	CAISANPGLAGGAQETQYF
TRBD2	TRBV29-1	TRBJ2-1	NA	TGCAGCGTTGATAAAGCGGGAGGGCCTTTTCTTTACAATGAGCAGTTCTTC	CSVDKAGGPFLYNEQFF
NA	TRBV5-1	TRBJ1-1	once	TGCGCCAGCAGCCCCCTCGTCTCAGGCACTGAAGCTTTCTTT	CASSPLVSGTEAFF
NA	TRBV5-5	TRBJ2-5	NA	TGTGCCAGCACGTTTTTGACAGCCACGGAGACCCAGTACTTC	CASTFLTATETQYF
NA	TRBV19	TRBJ1-1	NA	TGTGCCAGTAGTATGAAAGGGTTGGGGGCGCGTAACACTGAAGCTTTCTTT	CASSMKGLGARNTEAFF
NA	TRBV5-6	TRBJ2-7	NA	TGTGCCAGCAGCTTGCCGGGGGGCGGCGAGCAGTACTTC	CASSLPGGGEQYF
NA	TRBV6-1	TRBJ1-5	few	TGTGCCAGCAGGGACAGTAGCAATCAGCCCCAGCATTTT	CASRDSSNQPQHF
NA	TRBV6-1	TRBJ1-1	NA	TGTGCCAGCACGGAGGCAGGGAATTTCCTTGGAGCTTTCTTT	CASTEAGNFLGAFF
NA	TRBV7-6	TRBJ2-1	NA	TGTGCCAGCAGCCGTACTTGGAGCTCCTACAATGAGCAGTTCTTC	CASSRTWSSYNEQFF
NA	TRBV7-3	TRBJ1-1	once	TGTGCCAGCAGCCCCGGGGCCACGGGGACTGAAGCTTTCTTT	CASSPGATGTEAFF
NA	TRBV27	TRBJ2-3	NA	TGTGCCAGCAGTTTAAAAGGAGGCAGGGTAGGAGATACGCAGTATTTT	CASSLKGGRVGDTQYF
NA	TRBV19	TRBJ2-6	NA	TGTGCCAGTAGTATTGCGGGGGCCAACGTCCTGACTTTC	CASSIAGANVLTF
NA	TRBV7-2	TRBJ1-3	few	TGTGCCAGCAGCTTATTTGGGGGGCTCTCTGGAAACACCATATATTTT	CASSLFGGLSGNTIYF
NA	TRBV27	TRBJ2-1	NA	TGTGCCAGCAGTGTCTACAATGAGCAGTTCTTC	CASSVYNEQFF
NA	TRBV5-1	TRBJ2-5	NA	TGCGCCAGCAGCTTTGGTTCCAGGGAACAAGAGACCCAGTACTTC	CASSFGSREQETQYF
NA	TRBV25-1	TRBJ1-1	NA	TGTGCCAGCAGCTTATCCGGCTCTGAAGCTTTCTTT	CASSLSGSEAFF
TRBD1	TRBV5-1	TRBJ1-1	NA	TGCGCCAGCAGAACAGGGGGCTCCGGCACTGAAGCTTTCTTT	CASRTGGSGTEAFF
NA	TRBV30	TRBJ2-6	NA	TGTGCCTGGAGCCCTGGGGCCAACGTCCTGACTTTC	CAWSPGANVLTF
NA	TRBV28	TRBJ1-2	once	TGTGCCAGCAGTACGAGGGGAGACTATGGCTACACCTTC	CASSTRGDYGYTF
TRBD2	TRBV10-3	TRBJ2-3	NA	TGTGCCACCGGCTTAACAGGGACTAGCGGCCTTAGCACAGATACGCAGTATTTT	CATGLTGTSGLSTDTQYF
NA	TRBV27	TRBJ2-5	NA	TGTGCCAGCAGTTATCACTCCTCTACTGCGGAGACCCAGTACTTC	CASSYHSSTAETQYF
TRBD2	TRBV11-3	TRBJ2-7	NA	TGTGCCAGCAGCCTCCGGCGCGGGAGGGAATCCTACGAGCAGTACTTC	CASSLRRGRESYEQYF
NA	TRBV20-1	TRBJ2-2	once	TGCAGTGCTTCCGCCGGGGAGCTGTTTTTT	CSASAGELFF
TRBD2	TRBV28	TRBJ2-7	NA	TGTGCCAGCAGTTTAGATGGACTAGCGGGCTACGAGCAGTACTTC	CASSLDGLAGYEQYF
NA	TRBV9	TRBJ1-4	NA	TGTGCCAGCAGCGTGGCCGGGGATTATGAAAAACTGTTTTTT	CASSVAGDYEKLFF
NA	TRBV25-1	TRBJ2-2	NA	TGTGCCAGCGGCGGACAGGGAGGGTACACCGGGGAGCTGTTTTTT	CASGGQGGYTGELFF
NA	TRBV28	TRBJ1-2	few	TGTGCCAGCATATCGGAGGGGAGGTATGGCTACACCTTC	CASISEGRYGYTF
NA	TRBV5-1	TRBJ1-1	NA	TGCGCCAGCAGCTACTACGGTACACAAGCAGGGGCAGGCACTGAAGCTTTCTTT	CASSYYGTQAGAGTEAFF
NA	TRBV7-9	TRBJ1-1	NA	TGTGCCAGCAGCTTAGAAGTGGGGCTGAACACTGAAGCTTTCTTT	CASSLEVGLNTEAFF
TRBD1	TRBV5-4	TRBJ2-2	NA	TGTGCCAGCAAGAGGGGACAGGGGGTCACCGGGGAGCTGTTTTTT	CASKRGQGVTGELFF
TRBD1	TRBV9	TRBJ2-3	few	TGTGCCAGCAGCGGGGGACAGGGGCTCGCAGATACGCAGTATTTT	CASSGGQGLADTQYF
NA	TRBV30	TRBJ1-3	NA	TGTGCCTGGAGGGGCCTAGGCTCTGGAAACACCATATATTTT	CAWRGLGSGNTIYF
TRBD1	TRBV5-1	TRBJ1-2	few	TGCGCCAGCAGCTATGAGACAGGGGAAGGCTACACCTTC	CASSYETGEGYTF
NA	TRBV7-9	TRBJ1-1	NA	TGTGCCAGCAACCTAATGTCCTTCGCGCCGGACAGTAACACTGAAGCTTTCTTT	CASNLMSFAPDSNTEAFF
NA	TRBV11-1	TRBJ2-7	NA	TGTGCCAGCAGCGTGGACAGTAAAGCCTACGAGCAGTACTTC	CASSVDSKAYEQYF
TRBD1	TRBV5-1	TRBJ1-1	NA	TGCGCCAGCACCCGGGACAGCTATAACACTGAAGCTTTCTTT	CASTRDSYNTEAFF
NA	TRBV7-6	TRBJ2-7	NA	TGTGCCAGCAGCTTAGGTAGCTGGGGGACAGAGCAGTACTTC	CASSLGSWGTEQYF
TRBD1	TRBV6-5	TRBJ1-1	NA	TGTGCCAGCAGTAAGGGACAGTTGGGGACTGAAGCTTTCTTT	CASSKGQLGTEAFF
TRBD1	TRBV7-9	TRBJ2-7	NA	TGTGCCAGCAGCTCTTTTAGGGGACAGGGGGTTTCCTACGAGCAGTACTTC	CASSSFRGQGVSYEQYF
TRBD2	TRBV7-6	TRBJ2-5	NA	TGTGCCAGCAGCTTAGGATTAGCGGGCCGACAAGAGACCCAGTACTTC	CASSLGLAGRQETQYF
NA	TRBV11-2	TRBJ1-3	NA	TGTGCCAGCAGCTCCCTGGCTAACTCTGGAAACACCATATATTTT	CASSSLANSGNTIYF
NA	TRBV27	TRBJ1-1	NA	TGTGCCAGCAGTCTCAGGGTTGGGAACACTGAAGCTTTCTTT	CASSLRVGNTEAFF
TRBD1	TRBV2	TRBJ2-1	NA	TGTGCCAGCAGGTCATGGACAGGTATTGAGCAGTTCTTC	CASRSWTGIEQFF